The TCR beta chain described here comes from a study of shared clonotypes between healthy human individuals. Looking at the study overall: A couple of female and three male donors aged 18 to 49 were enrolled. Each donor's CD8 memory used one plate, CD8 naive two, each CD4 subset three.

General study findings and limits: Of the naive CD4 clonotypes, roughly 5% were shared across a handful of donors.

On this clone itself: Antigen unknown.

Only in-frame clones appear in the TCRdb table, and some are missing; sequencing was by immunoSEQ multiplex PCR. The sample holds some 2.4 million clones; 93% are singletons and the top ten take around 0.4%. Naive CD4+ cells were CD45RA-selected; the remaining cells were memory. Germline V CDR1 and CDR2: SGDLS, YYNGEE. The CDR3 extends over 12 amino acids. Deletions cut 0 bases from V and 9 bases from J, with 7 bases between. Sequences were obtained from naive CD4+ T cells from PBMCs. Subset given: CD45RA+ positively selected. The sequence derives from a man younger than 35 in good health. Some clones in this sample may be carry-over from other donors' samples. The chain joins TRBV9 to TRBJ2-1; TRBD2 might be the D (5 bases). Here the CDR3 reads CASSVAGSEQFF. The DNA for the CDR3 is TGTGCCAGCAGCGTAGCTGGGAGTGAGCAGTTCTTC.